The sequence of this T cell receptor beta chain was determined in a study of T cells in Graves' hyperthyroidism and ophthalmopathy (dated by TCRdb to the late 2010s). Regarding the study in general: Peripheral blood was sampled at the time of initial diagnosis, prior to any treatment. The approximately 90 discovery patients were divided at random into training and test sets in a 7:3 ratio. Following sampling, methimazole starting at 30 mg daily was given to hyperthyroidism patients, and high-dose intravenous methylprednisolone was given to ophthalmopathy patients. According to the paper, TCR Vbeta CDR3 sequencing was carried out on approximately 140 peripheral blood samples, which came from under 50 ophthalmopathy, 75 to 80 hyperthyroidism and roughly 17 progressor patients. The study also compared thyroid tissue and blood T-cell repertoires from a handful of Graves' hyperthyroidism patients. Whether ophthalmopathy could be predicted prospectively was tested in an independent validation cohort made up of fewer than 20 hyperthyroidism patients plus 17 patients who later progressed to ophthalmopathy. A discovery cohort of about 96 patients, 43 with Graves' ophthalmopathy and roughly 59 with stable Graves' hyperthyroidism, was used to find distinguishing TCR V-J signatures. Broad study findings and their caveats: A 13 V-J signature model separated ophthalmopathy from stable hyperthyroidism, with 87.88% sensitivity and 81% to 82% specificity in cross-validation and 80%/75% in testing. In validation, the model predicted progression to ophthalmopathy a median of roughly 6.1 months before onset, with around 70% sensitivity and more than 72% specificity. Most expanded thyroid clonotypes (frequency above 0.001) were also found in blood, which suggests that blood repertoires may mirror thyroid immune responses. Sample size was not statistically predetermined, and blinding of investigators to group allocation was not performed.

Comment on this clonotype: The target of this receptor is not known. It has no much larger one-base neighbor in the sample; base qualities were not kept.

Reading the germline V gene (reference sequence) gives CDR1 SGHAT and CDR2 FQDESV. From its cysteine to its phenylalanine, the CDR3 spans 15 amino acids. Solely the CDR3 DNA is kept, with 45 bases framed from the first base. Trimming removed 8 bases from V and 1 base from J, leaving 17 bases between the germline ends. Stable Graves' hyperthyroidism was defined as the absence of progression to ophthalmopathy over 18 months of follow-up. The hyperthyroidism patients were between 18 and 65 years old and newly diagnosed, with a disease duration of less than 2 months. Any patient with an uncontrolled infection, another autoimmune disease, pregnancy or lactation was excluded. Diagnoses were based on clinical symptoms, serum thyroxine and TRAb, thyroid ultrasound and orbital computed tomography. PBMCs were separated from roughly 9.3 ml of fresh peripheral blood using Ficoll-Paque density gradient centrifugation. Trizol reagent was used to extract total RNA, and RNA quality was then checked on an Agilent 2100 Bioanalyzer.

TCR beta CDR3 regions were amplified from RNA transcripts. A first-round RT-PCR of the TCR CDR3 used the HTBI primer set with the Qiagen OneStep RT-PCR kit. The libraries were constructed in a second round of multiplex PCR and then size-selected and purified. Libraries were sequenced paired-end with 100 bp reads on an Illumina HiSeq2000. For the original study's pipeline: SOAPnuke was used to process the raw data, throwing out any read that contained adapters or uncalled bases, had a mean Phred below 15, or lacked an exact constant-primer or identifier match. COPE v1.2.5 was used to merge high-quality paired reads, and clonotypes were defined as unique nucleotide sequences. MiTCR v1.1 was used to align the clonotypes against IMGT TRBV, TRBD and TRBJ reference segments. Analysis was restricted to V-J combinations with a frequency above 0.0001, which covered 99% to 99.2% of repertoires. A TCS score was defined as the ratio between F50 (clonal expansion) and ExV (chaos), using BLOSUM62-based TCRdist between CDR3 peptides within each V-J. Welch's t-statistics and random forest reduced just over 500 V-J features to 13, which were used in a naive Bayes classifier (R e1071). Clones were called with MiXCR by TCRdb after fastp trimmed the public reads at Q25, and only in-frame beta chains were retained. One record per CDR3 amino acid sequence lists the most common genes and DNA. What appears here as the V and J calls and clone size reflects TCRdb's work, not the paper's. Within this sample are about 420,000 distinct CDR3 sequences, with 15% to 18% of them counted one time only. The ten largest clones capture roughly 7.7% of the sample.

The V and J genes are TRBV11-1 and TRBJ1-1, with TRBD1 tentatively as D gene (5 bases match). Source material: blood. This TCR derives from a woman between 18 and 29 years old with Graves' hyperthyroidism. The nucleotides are TGTGCCAGCGGCCACGAGGGGTTGGGGAACACTGAAGCTTTCTTT. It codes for CASGHEGLGNTEAFF.